The sample holds many counts of the clone carrying this TCR beta chain. The antigen is unknown. Germline DNA was extracted alongside blood RNA, which was obtained from unsorted whole blood. This specimen comes from a study of tumor-infiltrating lymphocytes in primary liver carcinoma. Findings and limits, study-wide: The top-250-clone fraction was significantly higher in tumors than in blood (p = 0.039).

Total RNA amounting to around 450 ng was the source from which TCR beta cDNA was made with a constant-region primer. What produced the TCR beta libraries was three nested multiplex PCR rounds using slightly modified ARM-PCR. TRBV1-TRBV30 forward primers paired with a C-beta reverse primer were used in the first two PCR rounds, which ran about 11 cycles each. In TCRdb, the multiplex PCR reads were re-called with MiXCR into one record per CDR3 protein. The sample lists over 250,000 distinct CDR3 sequences, around three fifths occurring once. Germline V gene lookup returns CDR1 MGHRA and CDR2 YSYEKL. The CDR3 extends over 13 amino acids. V shed 8 bases and J 4 bases; nucleotides not matched to a gene: 6.

The sequencing input was peripheral blood. The chain employs TRBV4-1 and TRBJ2-5, with 8 nucleotides matching TRBD1. This receptor was taken from a woman in her 30s with primary liver carcinoma and hepatitis B virus infection. The CDR3 DNA reads as TGCGCCAGCCGTAGTACAGGGGGAGAGACCCAGTACTTC. Amino acids: CASRSTGGETQYF.